The 16 T cell receptor beta chains below all came from one sample that was sequenced in a study of T cells in Graves' hyperthyroidism and ophthalmopathy. What was amplified from RNA transcripts were TCR beta CDR3 regions. The HTBI primer set served for first-round RT-PCR of the TCR CDR3. TCRdb processed the multiplex PCR reads anew with MiXCR; each CDR3 protein has one entry. The repertoire holds around 340,000 distinct CDR3 sequences, with about a sixth as singletons. The sample taken for sequencing was blood. Receptors originate from a woman aged 40 to 55 with Graves' ophthalmopathy.

This clonotype was observed many times. V and J are TRBV30 and TRBJ2-7; 7 nucleotides match TRBD1. V gave up 4 bases and J gave up 7 bases; unmatched junction bases: 7. This CDR3 is built from 12 residues. Germline V gene lookup returns CDR1 GTSNPN and CDR2 SVGIG (reference sequence). The CDR3 loop is CAWKPNRGEQYF. The CDR3 coding sequence is TGTGCCTGGAAACCAAACAGGGGAGAGCAGTACTTC.

The chain employs TRBV12-3 or TRBV12-4 and TRBJ2-7; 10 nucleotides align to TRBD1. The CDR3 consists of 13 residues. The V segment lost 11 bases and the J segment 10 bases; nucleotides outside the gene matches: 14. CDR3 bases: TGTGCCTGTCAAAAGGGACAGGGGACGGATCAGTACTTC. Its protein product is CACQKGQGTDQYF.

This clonotype was found many times. J is TRBJ1-5 and V is TRBV29-1; 7 bases are shared with TRBD1. Germline V lookup: CDR1 SQVTM, CDR2 ANQGSEA. CDR3 size: 14 residues. J lost 2 bases, V lost 4 bases, and 5 bases had no gene match. The CDR3 DNA reads TGCAGCGTTGCGCAGGGGGTGGGCAATCAGCCCCAGCATTTT. This codes for CSVAQGVGNQPQHF.

This clonotype was recorded at least ten times. The chain employs TRBV7-2 and TRBJ2-5; D may correspond to TRBD1 or TRBD2 (5 bases each). Trimming shortened V by 4 bases and J by 3 bases, and 9 bases separated the two germline ends. CDR3 length: 13 residues. The germline CDR1 and CDR2 sequences are SGHTA and FQGNSA. The CDR3 spells CASSSGAKETQYF. DNA for the CDR3: TGTGCCAGCAGCTCCGGGGCTAAAGAGACCCAGTACTTC.

This clonotype was detected many times. The chain has TRBV27 and TRBJ1-2; TRBD1 matches 9 bases. The CDR3 length is 13 residues. With 5 bases clipped from V and 7 bases from J, the junction kept 5 bases outside the gene matches. In germline, CDR1 is MNHEY, CDR2 SMNVEV (reference sequence). CDR3 sequence reads: CASSPGQGSGYTF. The CDR3 DNA follows: TGTGCCAGCAGTCCCGGACAGGGGAGTGGCTACACCTTC.

This clonotype was picked up many times. The chain has TRBV20-1 and TRBJ2-2, with TRBD1 identical over 7 bases. The ends lost 6 bases at V and 0 bases at J; junction bases unmatched: 7. CDR1 and CDR2 (germline): DFQATT, SNEGSKA (reference sequence). This CDR3 is 15 amino acids long. The DNA for the CDR3 is TGCAGTGCCGGAGAGGACAGGCCGAACACCGGGGAGCTGTTTTTT. It specifies CSAGEDRPNTGELFF.

This clonotype was recorded at least ten times. The V call is TRBV6-1, the J call TRBJ2-2; 7 positions agree with TRBD2. The CDR3 covers 18 residues. Germline lookup yields CDR1 MNHNS and CDR2 SASEGT. J was trimmed by 0 bases and V by 3 bases; bases with no gene match: 10. CDR3 DNA sequence: TGTGCCAGCAGTGATGGGACTAACGGAGCGGCGAACACCGGGGAGCTGTTTTTT. It yields the protein CASSDGTNGAANTGELFF.

In DNA, the CDR3 is TGTGCCAGCAGCTTTCTCGGACAGGGAAACACTGAAGCTTTCTTT. Its protein is CASSFLGQGNTEAFF. The chain uses TRBV7-2 and TRBJ1-1, with TRBD1 identical over 8 bases. The germline gives CDR1 SGHTA, CDR2 FQGNSA. The CDR3 consists of 15 residues. With 3 bases clipped from V and 2 bases from J, the junction kept 5 bases outside the gene matches.

The table lists this clonotype with many counts. The V gene is TRBV15, the J gene TRBJ2-5; the D gene is possibly TRBD1 (5 bases). Germline V gives CDR1 LNHNV, CDR2 YYDKDF (reference sequence). V gave up 1 base and J gave up 2 bases, with 8 bases separating them. The CDR3 runs 14 residues. The CDR3 loop is CATSRVDRQETQYF. The CDR3 DNA reads as TGTGCCACCAGCAGAGTAGACAGACAAGAGACCCAGTACTTC.

This clonotype was recorded at least ten times. V is TRBV27 and J is TRBJ2-2; D is possibly TRBD2 (5 bases). The V end was cut by 2 bases, the J end by 5 bases, with 12 bases between. Germline V gene sequence: CDR1 MNHEY, CDR2 SMNVEV (reference sequence). The CDR3 totals 15 residues. The CDR3 sequence: CASSLGGPITGELFF. The CDR3 DNA reads as TGTGCCAGCAGTTTAGGCGGGCCGATAACCGGGGAGCTGTTTTTT.

This clonotype was counted many times. As DNA, the CDR3 is TGTGCCAGCAGCTTAGCGTCGGCAGGCTACACCGGGGAGCTGTTTTTT. This translates into CASSLASAGYTGELFF. The J gene is TRBJ2-2, the V gene TRBV7-6; no clear D. Trimming left V 0 bases short and J 3 bases short, with 11 bases between. Germline loops: CDR1 SGHVS, CDR2 FNYEAQ. The CDR3 consists of 16 residues.

This clonotype was observed many times. This chain connects TRBV2 to TRBJ2-7; TRBD2 matches at 9 bases. CDR1 and CDR2 from the germline V gene are SNHLY and FYNNEI. Trimming at V came to 7 bases and at J to 1 base, leaving 5 bases not matched to a gene. The CDR3 runs 14 residues. In DNA form, the CDR3 reads TGTGCCAGCAATGAGGCGGGAGGGTCCTACGAGCAGTACTTC. Protein product: CASNEAGGSYEQYF.

Concerning this clonotype itself: A junction boundary mismatches the germline segment, possibly from a read error. The chain employs TRBV7-6 and TRBJ2-5, with a weak D call TRBD1 (5 bases). Germline V gives CDR1 SGHVS, CDR2 FNYEAQ. The length of the CDR3 is 14 residues. CDR3 amino acids: CASRDGQPRETQYF. CDR3 nucleotides: TGTGCCAGCAGAGACGGACAACCCCGAGAGACACAGTACTTC. The whole variable domain, filled in from reference TRBV7-6 and TRBJ2-5, reads GAGVSQSPRYKVTKRGQDVALRCDPISGHVSLYWYRQALGQGPEFLTYFNYEAQQDKSGLPNDRFSAERPEGSISTLTIQRTEQRDSAMYRCASRDGQPRETQYFGPGTRLLVL.

This clonotype has a count of ten or more. This chain uses TRBV7-2 with TRBJ1-2, with 7 bases that match TRBD1. Germline V gene lookup returns CDR1 SGHTA and CDR2 FQGNSA. The CDR3 runs 14 residues. The V segment lost 0 bases and the J segment 7 bases; nucleotides outside the gene matches: 5. In DNA form, the CDR3 reads TGTGCCAGCAGCTTAGCGACAGGGTCGACTGGCTACACCTTC. It encodes CASSLATGSTGYTF.

In this sample, this clonotype turned up many times. The J gene is TRBJ2-5, the V gene TRBV10-3, with TRBD1 identical over 7 bases. Germline CDR1 and CDR2: ENHRY and SYGVKD. The J segment lost 5 bases and the V segment lost 2 bases, leaving 2 bases of the junction unmatched. The CDR3 totals 13 residues. CDR3 in amino acids: CAISETGEETQYF. CDR3 bases: TGTGCCATCAGTGAGACAGGGGAGGAGACCCAGTACTTC.

The J gene is TRBJ2-2, the V gene TRBV3-1; 8 nucleotides agree with TRBD1. In germline, CDR1 is LGHDT, CDR2 YNNKEL (reference sequence). J gave up 7 bases and V 3 bases, and 4 bases lay outside the gene matches. CDR3 length equals 14 residues. CDR3 bases: TGTGCCAGCAGCCACAGGGGGCAGGGCGGGGAGCTGTTTTTT. The encoded protein is CASSHRGQGGELFF.